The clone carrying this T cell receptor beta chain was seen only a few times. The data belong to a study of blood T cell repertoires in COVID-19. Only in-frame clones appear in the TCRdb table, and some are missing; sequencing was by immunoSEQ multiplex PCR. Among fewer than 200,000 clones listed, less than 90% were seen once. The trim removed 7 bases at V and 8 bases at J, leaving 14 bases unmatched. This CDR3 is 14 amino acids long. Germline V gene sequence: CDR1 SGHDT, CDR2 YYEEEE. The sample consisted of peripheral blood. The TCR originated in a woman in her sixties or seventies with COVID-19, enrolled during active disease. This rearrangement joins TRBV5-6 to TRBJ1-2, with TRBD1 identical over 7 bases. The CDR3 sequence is CASVQETGIDGYTF. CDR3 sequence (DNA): TGTGCCAGCGTCCAGGAGACAGGGATAGACGGCTACACCTTC.